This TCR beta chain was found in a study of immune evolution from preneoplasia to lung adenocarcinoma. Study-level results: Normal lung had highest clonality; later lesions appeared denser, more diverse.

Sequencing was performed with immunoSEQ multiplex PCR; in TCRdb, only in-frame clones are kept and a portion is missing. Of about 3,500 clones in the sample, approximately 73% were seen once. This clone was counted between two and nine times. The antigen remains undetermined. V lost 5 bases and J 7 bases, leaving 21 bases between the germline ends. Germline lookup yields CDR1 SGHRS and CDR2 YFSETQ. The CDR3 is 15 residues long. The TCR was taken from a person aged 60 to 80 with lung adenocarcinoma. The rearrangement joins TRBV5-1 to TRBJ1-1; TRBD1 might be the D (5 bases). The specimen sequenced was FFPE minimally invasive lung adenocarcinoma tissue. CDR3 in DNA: TGCGCCAGCAGGGATGATGGCAGGGTAGCGGTTGAAGCTTTCTTT. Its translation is CASRDDGRVAVEAFF.